Shown below are 10 T cell receptor delta chains from a single sample sequenced in a study of gamma-delta chains in newborns, infants, children. TCRdb used CATT to re-call clones from the reads. The sample lists roughly 6,000 delta-chain clones, around 1.9% seen once, with 13% in the top ten. Sequencing input: blood. Receptor source: a child who was a newborn, infant or young child, either healthy, febrile or measles-vaccinated (not recorded which).

As regards this clone: This probably arose from a read error, given a far larger clone one base away. In the same sample, other DNA sequences code for this CDR3. V and J are TRDV2 and TRDJ3; D not resolved. The CDR3 extends over 13 amino acids. Germline loops: CDR1 GEAIGNYY, CDR2 EKD. As DNA, the CDR3 is TGTGCCTGCGACACCTGGGACACCCGACAGATGTTTTTC. It translates to CACDTWDTRQMFF.

With respect to this clone: TCRdb assigns this DNA the protein of a much larger clone, which departs from its translation at residue 16; this likely reflects a read error, and the protein shown comes from translating the DNA. The rearrangement joins TRDV2 to TRDJ3; 11 bases fit TRDD3. Germline-derived CDR1 and CDR2 are GEAIGNYY and EKD. This CDR3 is 20 amino acids long. The CDR3 DNA reads as TGTGCCTGTGACACCCTACTGGGGGATAAAAGCTCCTGGGACACCCAACAGATGTTTTTC. Its protein product is CACDTLLGDKSSWDTQQMFF.

This clone was picked up a small number of times. A much larger clonotype is one base distant, so this may be a read error. V gene TRDV2 combines with J gene TRDJ3; 8 positions match TRDD3. The CDR3 runs to 19 residues. The V gene's germline CDR1 is GEAIGNYY and CDR2 EKD. The junction had 9 bases not matched to a gene; V was cut back by 3 bases and J by 0 bases. CDR3 amino acids: CACDPAWGSISWDTRQMFF. The CDR3 bases are TGTGCCTGTGACCCGGCCTGGGGGAGCATCTCCTGGGACACCCGACAGATGTTTTTC.

This clone has a handful of counts. The protein that TCRdb holds for this DNA derives from a much larger clone and differs from the translated DNA at residue 5, which likely indicates a read error; the protein shown here is translated from the DNA. This rearrangement joins TRDV2 to TRDJ3; 12 nucleotides align to TRDD3. This CDR3 has 20 amino acids. J lost 0 bases, V lost 3 bases, and 8 bases had no gene match. Germline assignment: CDR1 GEAIGNYY and CDR2 EKD. CDR3 sequence reads: CACDEVLGDTSSWDTRQMFF. The CDR3 bases are TGTGCCTGTGACGAAGTACTGGGGGATACCAGCTCCTGGGACACCCGACAGATGTTTTTC.

This clone is labeled large. The same CDR3 also results from other DNA sequences found in this sample. The CDR3 DNA follows: TGTGCCTGTGACACCCTCGGGACTGGGGGACCCTCCTGGGACACCCGACAGATGTTTTTC. Amino acids: CACDTLGTGGPSWDTRQMFF. This chain connects TRDV2 to TRDJ3; 9 nucleotides match TRDD3. The V segment lost 0 bases and the J segment 0 bases; nucleotides outside the gene matches: 8. The CDR3 runs to 20 residues. Germline loops: CDR1 GEAIGNYY, CDR2 EKD.

In its sample, this clone ranks as medium-sized. The chain employs TRDV2 and TRDJ3; 8 bases are a match to TRDD3. The CDR3 is 18 residues long. After removal of 4 bases from V and 0 bases from J, the junction contained 7 bases not matched to a gene. Germline V gene lookup returns CDR1 GEAIGNYY and CDR2 EKD. The CDR3 bases are TGTGCCTGTGATCCCAGCTGGGGGAGCTCCTGGGACACCCGACAGATGTTTTTC. Protein product: CACDPSWGSSWDTRQMFF.

Only a few counts were recorded for this clone. Germline and junction disagree at one end, which may indicate a read error. The chain joins TRDV2 to TRDJ3; 11 bases align to TRDD3. CDR1 and CDR2 (germline): GEAIGNYY, EKD. The CDR3 runs to 18 residues. The CDR3 sequence: CACDSGGYFSWDTRQTFF. The CDR3 nucleotides are TGTGCCTGTGACTCTGGGGGATACTTCTCCTGGGACACCCGACAGACGTTTTTC.

This clone is judged large. The same CDR3 can be traced to other DNA sequences in this sample. CDR3: CACDLLGDKVTAQLFF. CDR3 nucleotide sequence: TGTGCCTGTGATTTACTGGGGGATAAGGTGACAGCACAACTCTTCTTT. This rearrangement joins TRDV2 to TRDJ2; TRDD3 agrees at 11 bases. Germline V gene sequence: CDR1 GEAIGNYY, CDR2 EKD. There are 16 residues in the CDR3. With 4 bases clipped from V and 3 bases from J, the junction kept 6 bases outside the gene matches.

This clone was seen a handful of times. This likely came from a read error, as a far larger clone is one base away. Other DNA sequences in this specimen translate into the identical CDR3. The CDR3 bases are TGTGCCTGTGACGTACTGGGGGATACAGCACAGCTCTTCTTT. Translation: CACDVLGDTAQLFF. The rearrangement links TRDV2 to TRDJ2; TRDD3 aligns across 12 bases. Germline V gene lookup returns CDR1 GEAIGNYY and CDR2 EKD. The CDR3 has 14 residues.

This clone was detected a few times. TCRdb pairs this DNA with a much larger clone's protein that differs at residue 10, likely a read error; the protein shown was translated from the DNA. The chain is built from TRDV2 and TRDJ2; 9 nucleotides agree with TRDD3. The junction had 8 bases not matched to a gene; V was cut back by 4 bases and J by 6 bases. The length of the CDR3 is 15 residues. Germline assignment: CDR1 GEAIGNYY and CDR2 EKD. The CDR3 region is CACELLGDKAAQLFF. CDR3 sequence (DNA): TGTGCCTGTGAACTACTGGGGGACAAGGCAGCACAACTCTTCTTT.